A single sample is the source of the 22 T cell receptor beta chains below, sequenced in a study of tumor and adjacent non-tumor tissue in lung cancer. RNA was extracted from bulk tissue without any cell sorting. Three rounds of nested PCR, following a modified ARM-PCR protocol, produced the TCRbeta library. TCRdb re-called the multiplex PCR reads with MiXCR, one entry per CDR3 protein. Of roughly 140,000 distinct CDR3 sequences in the sample, approximately 64% were seen once. The sample was lung tumor tissue. The source of these receptors is a man aged 55 to 69 with small cell lung cancer.

This clonotype is termed medium-sized. This chain connects TRBV11-2 to TRBJ2-1; 7 bases align to TRBD1. This CDR3 comprises 12 residues. Looked up from germline, CDR1 is SGHAT and CDR2 is FQNNGV. V was pared by 6 bases and J by 8 bases, with 4 bases of the junction left unmatched. DNA for the CDR3: TGTGCCAGCAGGTACAGGGGCGATGAGCAGTTCTTC. This codes for CASRYRGDEQFF.

As for this clonotype: A single base separates this from a much larger clone, so it may be a read error. The chain uses TRBV12-3 or TRBV12-4 and TRBJ2-2; TRBD2 is a possible D gene (5 bases). CDR3 size: 11 residues. DNA of the CDR3: TGTGCCAGCAGTTTGGGAGAGGAGCCGTTTTTT. This encodes CASSLGEEPFF.

On this clonotype itself: Given a much more abundant clone one base away, this may be a read error. The J gene is TRBJ1-2, the V gene TRBV6-1, with D unresolved. V was cut by 2 bases and J by 4 bases, with 8 bases left in between. Germline V CDR1 and CDR2: MNHNS, SASEGT. The CDR3 covers 13 residues. The chain's CDR3 is CASSEQLPYGYTF. DNA for the CDR3: TGTGCCAGCAGTGAACAGTTGCCCTATGGCTACACCTTC.

The table lists this clonotype with many counts. This rearrangement joins TRBV5-6 to TRBJ2-7; TRBD1 might be the D (5 bases). Trimming cost V 7 bases and J 6 bases, with 14 bases left between them. Germline lookup yields CDR1 SGHDT and CDR2 YYEEEE. The CDR3 runs 12 residues. CDR3 residues: CASSGRVGEQYF. CDR3 sequence (DNA): TGTGCCAGCTCGGGCAGGGTTGGCGAGCAGTACTTC.

Remarks on this clonotype: An end of the junction differs from the germline gene, which may be a read error. V is TRBV6-5 and J is TRBJ1-1; no definite D call. CDR1 and CDR2 from the germline V gene are MNHEY and SVGAGI. The CDR3 contains 15 residues. The CDR3 coding sequence is TGTGCCAGCAGTTACTCCCGCCAGAGAAACATTGAAGCTTTCTTT. Translation: CASSYSRQRNIEAFF.

The chain is built from TRBV11-1 and TRBJ2-2, with D possibly TRBD1 on 6 matching bases. CDR3 size: 14 residues. Looked up from germline, CDR1 is SGHAT and CDR2 is FQDESV (reference sequence). The CDR3 region is CGRRRDTNTGELFF. CDR3 nucleotide sequence: TGTGGCAGAAGACGGGACACGAACACCGGGGAGCTGTTTTTT.

On this clonotype itself: With a much larger clone just one base away, this may be a read error. The CDR3: CASSFFGVKDEKLFF. In DNA, the CDR3 is TGTGCCAGCAGTTTCTTCGGGGTAAAGGACGAAAAACTGTTTTTT. The rearrangement joins TRBV6-5 to TRBJ1-4; D remains unclear. The V end lost 4 bases, the J end lost 8 bases, and 17 bases lay between the germline ends. This CDR3 has 15 amino acids. Germline V lookup: CDR1 MNHEY, CDR2 SVGAGI.

Comment on this clonotype: A read error may explain this, as a much larger clone is one base away. The V and J genes are TRBV6-1 and TRBJ2-7; D not resolved. The germline V and J ends were trimmed by 10 bases and 5 bases, with 21 bases remaining between them. The CDR3 runs to 14 residues. Germline lookup yields CDR1 MNHNS and CDR2 SASEGT. The CDR3 here is CANRRHLGEDEQYF. CDR3 sequence (DNA): TGTGCCAACAGACGACACCTCGGAGAGGACGAGCAGTACTTC.

There are many counts of this clonotype. V gene TRBV6-1 combines with J gene TRBJ2-2, with 8 bases lining up with TRBD2. CDR3 length equals 16 residues. Germline V CDR1 and CDR2: MNHNS, SASEGT. Losses at the gene ends were 8 bases for V and 4 bases for J; bases not matched to a gene: 12. The CDR3 protein is CASRGLVREGTGELFF. The CDR3 DNA sequence: TGTGCCAGCCGGGGACTAGTGAGGGAAGGCACCGGGGAGCTGTTTTTT.

This clonotype has just one count. The junction departs from germline at one end; a sequencing error may be responsible. This chain links TRBV11-3 with TRBJ2-2, with D maybe TRBD2 (6 bases). The CDR3 sequence is 17 residues long. CDR1 SGHNT and CDR2 YENEEA come from the germline V gene. DNA of the CDR3: TGTGACAGCAGCTTAGGGTTGGCTAGCGTGAACACCGGGGAGCTGTTTTTC. The encoded protein is CDSSLGLASVNTGELFF.

The DNA of the CDR3 is TGCAGCGTGCTCCGAGGACGGCTGTACAATGAGCAGTTCTTC. This translates into CSVLRGRLYNEQFF. The chain recombines TRBV29-1 with TRBJ2-1; D gene unclear. V lost 6 bases and J 4 bases, leaving 16 bases between the germline ends. This CDR3 comprises 14 residues. Germline V CDR1 and CDR2: SQVTM, ANQGSEA.

As for this clonotype: A single base separates this from a much larger clone, so it may be a read error. The chain joins TRBV6-5 to TRBJ2-3, with D maybe TRBD1 (6 bases). V lost 10 bases and J lost 4, with 15 bases in between. CDR1 is MNHEY and CDR2 is SVGAGI in the germline V gene. This CDR3 region has 13 residues. CDR3: CATRQDRSDTQYF. The CDR3 coding sequence is TGTGCCACCAGACAGGATCGCTCAGATACGCAGTATTTT.

The chain has TRBV6-5 and TRBJ1-2; D call uncertain. CDR1 is MNHEY and CDR2 is SVGAGI in the germline V gene. The CDR3 is 16 residues long. V was pared by 0 bases and J by 5 bases, with 16 bases between. The CDR3 loop is CASSYSGNTVEYGYTF. As DNA, the CDR3 is TGTGCCAGCAGTTACTCAGGCAATACTGTTGAGTATGGCTACACCTTC.

This clonotype has more than one count but fewer than ten. V usage is TRBV5-1 and J usage is TRBJ2-3; 9 bases fit TRBD2. The CDR3 runs to 18 residues. Germline V gene data show CDR1 as SGHRS and CDR2 as YFSETQ. J lost 0 bases, V lost 2 bases, and 10 bases had no gene match. The CDR3 is CASSLRQGLAGSTDTQYF. DNA for the CDR3: TGCGCCAGCAGCTTACGACAGGGCCTAGCGGGAAGCACAGATACGCAGTATTTT.

The V and J genes are TRBV20-1 and TRBJ2-3; the match to TRBD2 covers 14 bases. In germline, CDR1 is DFQATT, CDR2 SNEGSKA (reference sequence). The CDR3 length is 16 residues. V was clipped by 6 bases and J by 7 bases; unmatched bases: 12. CDR3 in DNA: TGCAGTGCCATACCGGGACTAGCGGGAGAACTGAATACGCAGTATTTT. It yields the protein CSAIPGLAGELNTQYF.

Turning to this clonotype: A clone one base away is much larger, so this may be a read error. The chain is built from TRBV12-3 or TRBV12-4 and TRBJ1-1; no clear D. The CDR3 covers 14 residues. The germline V and J ends were trimmed by 6 bases and 7 bases, with 18 bases remaining between them. CDR3 nucleotides: TGTGCCAGCAGGAGGACGGAGTTAGCCAGTGAAGCTTTCTTT. The encoded protein is CASRRTELASEAFF.

This clonotype appeared a single time. The CDR3 region has the DNA TGTGCCAGCAGACTCCAGGGCTACACCTTC. Its translation: CASRLQGYTF. J is TRBJ1-2 and V is TRBV28, with no clear D. CDR1 is MDHEN, CDR2 SYDVKM, per germline. Trimming removed 6 bases from V and 8 bases from J, with 7 bases in between. There are 10 residues in the CDR3.

This clonotype was detected only a few times. This chain uses TRBV6-5 with TRBJ2-7; D is possibly TRBD1 (6 bases). The CDR3 contains 14 residues. Germline V gives CDR1 MNHEY, CDR2 SVGAGI. With 5 bases removed from V and 9 bases from J, the gap between germline ends came to 20 bases. The CDR3 is CASSAGQSVRAQYF. The CDR3 DNA follows: TGTGCCAGCAGTGCCGGACAGTCGGTTCGCGCGCAGTACTTC.

Concerning this clonotype: One junction end does not reproduce the germline sequence, and a read error may be involved. This chain links TRBV20-1 with TRBJ2-1, with D maybe TRBD1 (5 bases). The CDR3 extends over 12 amino acids. Germline V lookup: CDR1 DFQATT, CDR2 SNEGSKA (reference sequence). CDR3 residues: CNARRLDNEEFF. The CDR3 region has the DNA TGCAATGCTAGGCGCCTGGACAATGAGGAGTTCTTC.

The rearrangement joins TRBV6-5 to TRBJ2-2, with 8 bases lining up with TRBD2. V shed 5 bases, J shed 6 bases, and the junction held 8 bases outside the gene matches. Germline assignment: CDR1 MNHEY and CDR2 SVGAGI. The CDR3 has 15 residues. The CDR3 loop reads CASSTGLAGAGELFF. CDR3 coding DNA: TGTGCCAGCAGTACCGGACTAGCAGGGGCCGGGGAGCTGTTTTTT.

This sequence joins TRBV20-1 and TRBJ2-2; TRBD1 matches at 8 bases. Looked up from germline, CDR1 is DFQATT and CDR2 is SNEGSKA (reference sequence). The CDR3 has 14 residues. Trimming removed 8 bases from V and 3 bases from J; junction bases left unmatched: 8. Here the CDR3 reads CSTAPGGYTGELFF. The CDR3 DNA reads as TGCAGTACCGCCCCAGGGGGCTACACCGGGGAGCTGTTTTTT.

This clonotype was observed once. V is TRBV6-2 or TRBV6-3 and J is TRBJ2-7; D gene uncertain. This CDR3 contains 18 residues. Germline CDR1 MNHEY, CDR2 SVGEGT. Trimming stripped 0 bases from V and 2 bases from J, with 20 bases between. The CDR3 here is CASSYSIISLTSPYEQYV. The CDR3 DNA reads as TGTGCCAGCAGTTACTCGATTATCTCATTGACGAGCCCCTACGAGCAGTACGTC.